In this sample, the clone carrying this TCR beta chain turned up once. Its antigen is as yet unknown. This entry is derived from a study of persistence of HIV-infected CD4 T cells. For the study at large: The sample holds CD4+ T cells responsive to CMV or HIV-1 Gag. Blood samples, up to about 200 mL, came from multiple time points, except a couple of leukapheresis donors sampled once. Study observations and caveats: Proviral oligoclonality tracked with TCR oligoclonality within the same sorted cells. Compared with CD3/CD28-stimulated cells, CMV- and Gag-responding cells showed lower TCRbeta richness.

The libraries were made with immunoSEQ version 4 in survey mode. The method was immunoSEQ multiplex PCR; TCRdb's version includes in-frame clones alone and lacks a portion of them. Counted here are tens of thousands of clones, about four fifths occurring once; the ten biggest clones make up about 0.78%. The germline V gene encodes CDR1 LGHNT and CDR2 FRNRAP. The V segment lost 1 base and the J segment 5 bases; nucleotides outside the gene matches: 4. The CDR3 extends over 15 amino acids. Stimulation used 8 to 10 ug/mL lysate from CMV-infected fibroblasts. CD40L-negative CD69-negative CD45RO-high memory CD4+ T cells were sorted as populations depleted of antigen-responding cells.

This TCR was recovered from an adult man with HIV who was CMV-seropositive. Sequences were derived from CD4+ T cells sorted from PBMCs after roughly 20-hour stimulation, sampled from a patient who received antiretroviral therapy. V is TRBV12-5 and J is TRBJ1-4; TRBD1 matches 7 bases. The CDR3 DNA follows: TGTGCTAGTGGTTTGGGGACAGGCGTCAATGAAAAACTGTTTTTT. This translates into CASGLGTGVNEKLFF. The variable domain in full, with the rest retrieved from reference TRBV12-5 and TRBJ1-4, is DARVTQTPRHKVTEMGQEVTMRCQPILGHNTVFWYRQTMMQGLELLAYFRNRAPLDDSGMPKDRFSAEMPDATLATLKIQPSEPRDSAVYFCASGLGTGVNEKLFFGSGTQLSVL.